This T cell receptor (beta chain) stems from a study of blood T cell repertoires in COVID-19. V shed 4 bases, J shed 2 bases, and the junction held 6 bases outside the gene matches. From germline, CDR1 is SGDLS and CDR2 YYNGEE. This CDR3 spans 15 amino acids. The table came from immunoSEQ multiplex PCR; TCRdb's copy has only in-frame clones and leaves some out. This table has more than 95,000 clones, more than 85% appearing once. Source material: peripheral blood. The sequence was collected from a man in his forties or fifties with COVID-19, enrolled during active disease. This chain connects TRBV9 to TRBJ2-3; 8 bases are a match to TRBD2. CDR3 protein: CASSHTSGPTDTQYF. The CDR3 bases are TGTGCCAGCAGCCACACTAGCGGCCCCACAGATACGCAGTATTTT.